Listed below are T cell receptor beta chains from one sample, sequenced in a study of cytomegalovirus exposure and HLA in healthy donors. Profiling relied on immunoSEQ multiplex PCR, and the TCRdb table lists in-frame clones only, not all of them. Among around 130,000 clones listed, about 80% were seen once. Sequenced input: PBMCs. Source of these receptors: a boy younger than 10 in good health and CMV-seronegative. CDR3s include the opening cysteine and the closing phenylalanine or tryptophan. D genes are given only for firm matches. Rows give clone size only sometimes, using once, few, many, or a class for an expanded clone.

DNA: TGCGCCACTTCGACTGCGCCAAGCACAGATACGCAGTATTTT; CDR3: CATSTAPSTDTQYF; D: .; size: .; V: TRBV4-1; J: TRBJ2-3
DNA: TGCAGTGCTACCAGTCAAGAGACCCAGTACTTC; CDR3: CSATSQETQYF; D: .; size: few; V: TRBV20-1; J: TRBJ2-5
DNA: TGTGCCAGCAGCTTAGCGATGGGGCCAGTTAACTATGGCTACACCTTC; CDR3: CASSLAMGPVNYGYTF; D: .; size: few; V: TRBV7-9; J: TRBJ1-2
DNA: TGTGCCACCAGCAGGGTAGGGGGCGATTACAATGAGCAGTTCTTC; CDR3: CATSRVGGDYNEQFF; D: TRBD1; size: .; V: TRBV15; J: TRBJ2-1
DNA: TGTGCCATCAGTGAGGTGACAGGGAGTTCCTCTGGGGCCAACGTCCTGACTTTC; CDR3: CAISEVTGSSSGANVLTF; D: TRBD1; size: .; V: TRBV10-3; J: TRBJ2-6
DNA: TGCAGCGTTGTAGGGGGCTCCTACAATGAGCAGTTCTTC; CDR3: CSVVGGSYNEQFF; D: .; size: .; V: TRBV29-1; J: TRBJ2-1
DNA: TGTGCCAGCAGCGCGAGGTGGGGGACAGGTCGCGATGGCTACACCTTC; CDR3: CASSARWGTGRDGYTF; D: TRBD1; size: .; V: TRBV9; J: TRBJ1-2
DNA: TGTGCCTGGAGTCCAGGGGGCGGTGGCTACACCTTC; CDR3: CAWSPGGGGYTF; D: TRBD1; size: few; V: TRBV30; J: TRBJ1-2
DNA: TGTGCCAGCAGCTTAGCGGAGGAGGTAGGGTTTTCCTACGAGCAGTACTTC; CDR3: CASSLAEEVGFSYEQYF; D: .; size: .; V: TRBV7-2; J: TRBJ2-7
DNA: TGTGCCAGCAGCCCAAGACAGGGTTATGGCTACACCTTC; CDR3: CASSPRQGYGYTF; D: TRBD1; size: .; V: TRBV5-6; J: TRBJ1-2
DNA: TGTGCCAGCCGACAGGGGGACAGGACCACCGGGGAGCTGTTTTTT; CDR3: CASRQGDRTTGELFF; D: TRBD1; size: .; V: TRBV19; J: TRBJ2-2
DNA: TGTGCCAGCAGCGCGATGGTGAATCCTACTAACTATGGCTACACCTTC; CDR3: CASSAMVNPTNYGYTF; D: .; size: once; V: TRBV5-5; J: TRBJ1-2
DNA: TGTGCCAGCAGCGACCAACTGGGGCTCAGAGACTATGGCTACACCTTC; CDR3: CASSDQLGLRDYGYTF; D: .; size: .; V: TRBV11-2; J: TRBJ1-2
DNA: TGTGCCAGCAGTGTAGGAGACACCATATATTTT; CDR3: CASSVGDTIYF; D: .; size: .; V: TRBV7-8; J: TRBJ1-3
DNA: TGTGCCAGCAGCCCGGTAAGCAACAGTAAAGCTTTCTTT; CDR3: CASSPVSNSKAFF; D: .; size: .; V: TRBV14; J: TRBJ1-1
DNA: TGCAGCGTTGAATCACGGACTGAAGCTTTCTTT; CDR3: CSVESRTEAFF; D: .; size: .; V: TRBV29-1; J: TRBJ1-1
DNA: TGTGCCAGCAGTTTACAGGGGGCGGGAAAAACCGGGGAGCTGTTTTTT; CDR3: CASSLQGAGKTGELFF; D: TRBD1; size: .; V: TRBV27; J: TRBJ2-2
DNA: TGTGCCAGCAGCTTAGCGCTAGCGGGGGGGCGAGAGACCCAGTACTTC; CDR3: CASSLALAGGRETQYF; D: TRBD2; size: .; V: TRBV7-2; J: TRBJ2-5
DNA: TGTGCCAGCAGCGTAGCTAGGGCGGGTAATGAAAAACTGTTTTTT; CDR3: CASSVARAGNEKLFF; D: .; size: .; V: TRBV9; J: TRBJ1-4
DNA: TGTGCCAGAATGGGGACTAGGAGCGGGGACTCTTACAATGAGCAGTTCTTC; CDR3: CARMGTRSGDSYNEQFF; D: TRBD2; size: .; V: TRBV2; J: TRBJ2-1
DNA: TGTGCCAGTAGACTAGCGGGACGCACAGATACGCAGTATTTT; CDR3: CASRLAGRTDTQYF; D: TRBD2; size: once; V: TRBV19; J: TRBJ2-3
DNA: TGCAGCGTTGAAGAACGGGGGGGCCGGTCAGAGACCCAGTACTTC; CDR3: CSVEERGGRSETQYF; D: TRBD2; size: .; V: TRBV29-1; J: TRBJ2-5
DNA: TGTGCCAGCAGCGAACAGGGGGCCGGGAGGAACACTGAAGCTTTCTTT; CDR3: CASSEQGAGRNTEAFF; D: TRBD1; size: .; V: TRBV2; J: TRBJ1-1
DNA: TGTGCCAGCAGCCCTGAATTCCTCGACAGGGGATACTATGGCTACACCTTC; CDR3: CASSPEFLDRGYYGYTF; D: TRBD1; size: .; V: TRBV5-5; J: TRBJ1-2
DNA: TGTGCTAGTGCCTGGGGGGTAAACACTGAAGCTTTCTTT; CDR3: CASAWGVNTEAFF; D: .; size: .; V: TRBV12-5; J: TRBJ1-1
DNA: TGTGCCAGCAGTTCGAGGAGGGGGGAGCTGTTTTTT; CDR3: CASSSRRGELFF; D: .; size: .; V: TRBV6-5; J: TRBJ2-2
DNA: TGTGCCAGCAGCCCCCCAGGGGGTTACACTGAAGCTTTCTTT; CDR3: CASSPPGGYTEAFF; D: TRBD1; size: .; V: TRBV5-4; J: TRBJ1-1
DNA: TGTGCCAGCAGCCCCCGGTCCCGATGGCTAGCGGGGATCCAAGAGACCCAGTACTTC; CDR3: CASSPRSRWLAGIQETQYF; D: TRBD2; size: .; V: TRBV13; J: TRBJ2-5
DNA: TGTGCCAGCAGTCCCCGGACAGGTAGCAATGAGCAGTTCTTC; CDR3: CASSPRTGSNEQFF; D: TRBD1; size: .; V: TRBV6-5; J: TRBJ2-1
DNA: TGTGCCAGCAGCTCTAAAGCGGGGGGTACGCAGTATTTT; CDR3: CASSSKAGGTQYF; D: TRBD2; size: .; V: TRBV7-3; J: TRBJ2-3
DNA: TGTGCCAGCAGTACCGGGACAGGGGGAAACACCATATATTTT; CDR3: CASSTGTGGNTIYF; D: TRBD1; size: .; V: TRBV6-6; J: TRBJ1-3
DNA: TGTGCCTCCAGGGTAGCTGGGGCCAACGTCCTGACTTTC; CDR3: CASRVAGANVLTF; D: .; size: .; V: TRBV30; J: TRBJ2-6
DNA: TGTGCCAGCAAGGTGACAGTGAACACTGAAGCTTTCTTT; CDR3: CASKVTVNTEAFF; D: .; size: few; V: TRBV6-5; J: TRBJ1-1
DNA: TGTGCCAGCAGCCTTCGGGACAGGGCTCTAACTAATGAAAAACTGTTTTTT; CDR3: CASSLRDRALTNEKLFF; D: TRBD1; size: .; V: TRBV5-5; J: TRBJ1-4
DNA: TGTGCCAGCAGAAACGACAGGGGCGTGAACACTGAAGCTTTCTTT; CDR3: CASRNDRGVNTEAFF; D: TRBD1; size: .; V: TRBV2; J: TRBJ1-1
DNA: TGTGCCAGCAGCTCCCCACTGGGGCAGGGTGCTAACTATGGCTACACCTTC; CDR3: CASSSPLGQGANYGYTF; D: .; size: .; V: TRBV11-2; J: TRBJ1-2
DNA: TGTGCCAGCAGCGTAAGGGCGGGAAACACTGAAGCTTTCTTT; CDR3: CASSVRAGNTEAFF; D: .; size: .; V: TRBV9; J: TRBJ1-1
DNA: TGTGCCAGCAGGGACAGGGACAGGGTGGGGAACACTGAAGCTTTCTTT; CDR3: CASRDRDRVGNTEAFF; D: TRBD1; size: .; V: TRBV5-5; J: TRBJ1-1
DNA: TGTGCCATCACGGGGTCATCTAATTCACCCCTCCACTTT; CDR3: CAITGSSNSPLHF; D: .; size: .; V: TRBV10-3; J: TRBJ1-6
DNA: TGTGCCAGCAGCCGACAGGGCACTGAAGCTTTCTTT; CDR3: CASSRQGTEAFF; D: TRBD1; size: .; V: TRBV6-5; J: TRBJ1-1
DNA: TGTGCCAGCAGCTTGGAACTCGACGGGGGGCTGTTCAATGAGCAGTTCTTC; CDR3: CASSLELDGGLFNEQFF; D: .; size: .; V: TRBV7-6; J: TRBJ2-1
DNA: TGTGCCAGCAGCCAAAGCCGGGGGGTAGGGGATGGCTACACCTTC; CDR3: CASSQSRGVGDGYTF; D: .; size: .; V: TRBV4-2; J: TRBJ1-2
DNA: TGTGCCAGCAGCTCCCAAGGGGGTGGACACGGTTGGCCCCAAGAGACCCAGTACTTC; CDR3: CASSSQGGGHGWPQETQYF; D: .; size: .; V: TRBV7-9; J: TRBJ2-5
DNA: TGCGCCAGCAGCTTGGTTAGATCCTACGAGCAGTACTTC; CDR3: CASSLVRSYEQYF; D: .; size: .; V: TRBV5-1; J: TRBJ2-7
DNA: TGTGCCAGTAGTATAAGGGGACAGGGGGCTGGTGACTATGGCTACACCTTC; CDR3: CASSIRGQGAGDYGYTF; D: TRBD1; size: .; V: TRBV19; J: TRBJ1-2
DNA: TGCAGCGTTGAAAAGGGAGCCCTTAAAGAAGCTTTCTTT; CDR3: CSVEKGALKEAFF; D: .; size: .; V: TRBV29-1; J: TRBJ1-1
DNA: TGTGCCTGGAGTTCCTACACTGAAGCTTTCTTT; CDR3: CAWSSYTEAFF; D: .; size: .; V: TRBV30; J: TRBJ1-1
DNA: TGTGCCACCACAATAGCGGGGGGGATATACAATGAGCAGTTCTTC; CDR3: CATTIAGGIYNEQFF; D: TRBD2; size: .; V: TRBV15; J: TRBJ2-1
DNA: TGTGCCAGCAGCCGTACGCTAACGGGGAGCACAGATACGCAGTATTTT; CDR3: CASSRTLTGSTDTQYF; D: .; size: .; V: TRBV7-2; J: TRBJ2-3
DNA: TGCGCCAGCAGCCACGCCACCCTAGCGGGAAAGGGGCTTTACAATGAGCAGTTCTTC; CDR3: CASSHATLAGKGLYNEQFF; D: TRBD2; size: .; V: TRBV4-1; J: TRBJ2-1
DNA: TGTGCCAGCAGTGAAGCGGAGGGACCCGGGGAGCTGTTTTTT; CDR3: CASSEAEGPGELFF; D: .; size: .; V: TRBV6-1; J: TRBJ2-2
DNA: TGTGCCAGCAGCCCCGACAGGGGGTGGACTGAAGCTTTCTTT; CDR3: CASSPDRGWTEAFF; D: TRBD1; size: .; V: TRBV6-1; J: TRBJ1-1
DNA: TGCAGCGTTGAAAGGACTAGCCCCGGGGAGCTGTTTTTT; CDR3: CSVERTSPGELFF; D: TRBD2; size: .; V: TRBV29-1; J: TRBJ2-2
DNA: TGCGCCAGCAGCCATGGGGCTTGGGGGGACACCGGGGAGCTGTTTTTT; CDR3: CASSHGAWGDTGELFF; D: .; size: .; V: TRBV4-1; J: TRBJ2-2
DNA: TGTGCCTGGAGTGCCCTTATGGGGGGACTCCAAGAGACCCAGTACTTC; CDR3: CAWSALMGGLQETQYF; D: .; size: .; V: TRBV30; J: TRBJ2-5
DNA: TGTGCCGGCAGTCAACAGGGGTGGGACAATCAGCCCCAGCATTTT; CDR3: CAGSQQGWDNQPQHF; D: TRBD1; size: .; V: TRBV7-2; J: TRBJ1-5
DNA: TGTGCCAGTAGTATTCAGGATAGCGGGAAAGGCACAGATACGCAGTATTTT; CDR3: CASSIQDSGKGTDTQYF; D: TRBD2; size: .; V: TRBV19; J: TRBJ2-3
DNA: TGTGCCAGTAGTGTACAACTGAACACTGAAGCTTTCTTT; CDR3: CASSVQLNTEAFF; D: .; size: .; V: TRBV19; J: TRBJ1-1
DNA: TGTGCCAGCTCGAGTGGGGGAGGGTGGCGCAATCAGCCCCAGCATTTT; CDR3: CASSSGGGWRNQPQHF; D: .; size: .; V: TRBV28; J: TRBJ1-5
DNA: TGTGCCAGCAGTGAGGCTAGCGGGGGATTAGATACGCAGTATTTT; CDR3: CASSEASGGLDTQYF; D: TRBD2; size: few; V: TRBV6-4; J: TRBJ2-3